This TCR beta chain was captured by sequencing in a study of OX40 agonist ivuxolimab in advanced cancers. Germline CDR1 MGHRA, CDR2 YSYEKL. V gave up 0 bases and J gave up 6 bases, with 8 bases separating them. The CDR3 loop spans 13 amino acids. Generated by immunoSEQ multiplex PCR, the TCRdb table keeps only in-frame clones and is missing some. The repertoire has about 140,000 clones, about nine tenths of them found once; the top ten carry about 1%. This material consisted of CD4+ or CD8+ T cells sorted from blood, taken in a trial of the OX40 agonist ivuxolimab. The TCR sequence derives from an adult with an advanced solid tumor such as melanoma, head and neck, liver or kidney cancer. The chain has TRBV4-1 and TRBJ1-2; D is ambiguous. CDR3 sequence (DNA): TGCGCCAGCAGCCAAGAAGGCCCTAATGGCTACACCTTC. Amino acid sequence: CASSQEGPNGYTF.